The present entry profiles one T cell receptor beta chain with its context. The record originates from a study of T cell responses to AZD1222 COVID-19 vaccine. Germline V CDR1 and CDR2: SQVTM, ANQGSEA. The CDR3 runs 11 residues. The V gene lost 4 bases and the J gene lost 8 bases, with 8 bases spanning the gap. This table comes from immunoSEQ multiplex PCR, and its TCRdb copy is limited to in-frame clones, with some not included. The sample lists some 150,000 clones; around 88% were seen once. This TCR was recovered from an adult in good health. The rearrangement uses TRBV29-1 and TRBJ1-4; D gene ambiguous. Sample: peripheral blood, taken on day 0 of AZD1222 vaccination. The CDR3, as DNA: TGCAGCGTTGCCCTCAGCGAAAAACTGTTTTTT. Its protein is CSVALSEKLFF.